These 7 T cell receptor beta chains came from one sample sequenced in a study of CD8 T cells in ankylosing spondylitis. TCRdb analysed the 5' RACE reads with MiXCR anew, one entry per CDR3 protein. The profile shows 250,000 to 350,000 distinct CDR3 sequences, approximately 20% of them singletons. Sequencing used blood, either unsorted or a sorted T cell fraction (not recorded which). These receptors were collected from a male donor with ankylosing spondylitis or in good health (not recorded which).

This clonotype occurred a few times. J is TRBJ1-1 and V is TRBV7-2; tentative D call: TRBD1 (6 bases). With 2 bases removed from V and 6 bases from J, the gap between germline ends came to 7 bases. Germline CDR1 is SGHTA and CDR2 is FQGNSA. This CDR3 spans 12 amino acids. Written as DNA, the CDR3 is TGTGCCAGCAGCTTAAGGGGGTCTGAAGCTTTCTTT. Amino acid sequence: CASSLRGSEAFF.

This clonotype was counted only a few times. The chain carries TRBV27 and TRBJ2-2; weak D call: TRBD1 (6 bases). The germline V and J ends were trimmed by 5 bases and 5 bases, with 21 bases remaining between them. CDR1 and CDR2 (germline): MNHEY, SMNVEV (reference sequence). The CDR3 extends over 17 amino acids. CDR3 DNA: TGTGCCAGCAGTACCATAGGACAGCGAACCGCAACCGGGGAGCTGTTTTTT. Translation: CASSTIGQRTATGELFF.

This clonotype was seen a handful of times. This chain connects TRBV10-1 to TRBJ2-2; unclear D gene. Germline CDR1 WNHNN, CDR2 SYGVQD (reference sequence). Trimming removed 4 bases at V and 7 bases at J, with 10 bases between. The CDR3 extends over 13 amino acids. This chain's CDR3 is CASSAIKGGELFF. The CDR3 nucleotides are TGCGCCAGCAGTGCCATAAAAGGCGGGGAGCTGTTTTTT.

V usage is TRBV5-1 and J usage is TRBJ2-5; D remains unclear. This CDR3 is 13 amino acids long. V lost 1 base, J lost 7 bases, and 11 bases lay in between. Germline V CDR1 and CDR2: SGHRS, YFSETQ. CDR3 protein: CASSLFNSRTQYF. The CDR3 DNA sequence: TGCGCCAGCAGCTTGTTCAACAGTCGGACCCAGTACTTC.

This clonotype has at least ten counts. The genes are TRBV20-1 and TRBJ1-4; D not certain. CDR3 length: 15 residues. Trimming pared 1 base from V and 7 bases from J, leaving 16 bases between. Germline CDR1 reads DFQATT; CDR2 reads SNEGSKA (reference sequence). The CDR3 is CSARGPRTLGEKLFF. CDR3 nucleotides: TGCAGTGCTAGAGGTCCCAGGACTCTAGGTGAAAAACTGTTTTTT.

In this sample, this clonotype turned up a few times. The CDR3 coding sequence is TGCAGGGGGGGGTTCGCGATGAACACTGAAGCTTTCTTT. Its translation: CRGGFAMNTEAFF. The rearrangement uses TRBV20-1 and TRBJ1-1; D is possibly TRBD1 (5 bases). CDR3 length equals 13 residues. Germline V gene sequence: CDR1 DFQATT, CDR2 SNEGSKA (reference sequence).

The table lists this clonotype with a few counts. The chain couples TRBV28 to TRBJ1-1; TRBD1 might be the D (6 bases). The CDR3 extends over 15 amino acids. Germline lookup yields CDR1 MDHEN and CDR2 SYDVKM. Between the trimmed V and J ends, which lost 7 bases and 1 base, there was a span of 16 bases. The CDR3 protein is CASIFAYRENTEAFF. As DNA, the CDR3 is TGTGCCAGCATATTTGCTTACAGGGAGAACACTGAAGCTTTCTTT.